This T cell receptor beta chain was sequenced in a study of T cell responses to AZD1222 COVID-19 vaccine. General study points: Most donors were white British, females outnumbered males, and clonal diversity was possibly underestimated. Only a handful of AZD1222 recipients, roughly six in all, had baseline seropositivity. Per reports, nearly half of all spike-specific TCRs target regions that are unmutated in variants.

Sequencing was performed with immunoSEQ multiplex PCR; in TCRdb, only in-frame clones are kept and a portion is missing. The sample has about 150,000 clones; around 90% are singletons. The CDR3 sequence is 13 residues long. Trimming took off 3 bases at V and 0 bases at J, with 2 bases between the two ends. Germline V gene lookup returns CDR1 KGHDR and CDR2 SFDVKD. To note about this clone: Its target is not known.

This specimen consisted of peripheral blood, obtained 28 days after the second AZD1222 dose. The source is an adult who received the AZD1222 COVID-19 vaccine. The rearrangement uses TRBV24-1 and TRBJ1-5; no clear D gene. The CDR3, as DNA: TGTGCCACCAGTGATGTTAGCAATCAGCCCCAGCATTTT. Encoded protein: CATSDVSNQPQHF.